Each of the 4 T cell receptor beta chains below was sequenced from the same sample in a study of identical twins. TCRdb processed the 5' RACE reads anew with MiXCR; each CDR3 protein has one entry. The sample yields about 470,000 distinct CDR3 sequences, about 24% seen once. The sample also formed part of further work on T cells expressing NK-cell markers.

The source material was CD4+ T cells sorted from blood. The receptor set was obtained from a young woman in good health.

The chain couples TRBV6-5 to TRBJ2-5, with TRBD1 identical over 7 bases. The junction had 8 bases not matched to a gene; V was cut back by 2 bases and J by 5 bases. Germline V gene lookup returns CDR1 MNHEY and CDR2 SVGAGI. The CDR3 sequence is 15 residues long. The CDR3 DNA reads TGTGCCAGCAGTTACAGAGGGGGCGGTAGGGAGACCCAGTACTTC. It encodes CASSYRGGGRETQYF.

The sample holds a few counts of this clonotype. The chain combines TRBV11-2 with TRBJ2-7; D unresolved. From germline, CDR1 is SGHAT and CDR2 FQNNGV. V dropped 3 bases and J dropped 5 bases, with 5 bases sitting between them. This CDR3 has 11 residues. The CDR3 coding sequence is TGTGCCAGCAGCTTGACGCACGAGCAGTACTTC. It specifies CASSLTHEQYF.

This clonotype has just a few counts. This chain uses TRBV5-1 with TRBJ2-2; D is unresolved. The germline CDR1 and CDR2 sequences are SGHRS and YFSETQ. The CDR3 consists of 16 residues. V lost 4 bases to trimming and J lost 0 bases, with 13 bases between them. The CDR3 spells CASSPTVQANTGELFF. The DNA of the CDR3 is TGCGCCAGCAGCCCGACGGTACAAGCGAACACCGGGGAGCTGTTTTTT. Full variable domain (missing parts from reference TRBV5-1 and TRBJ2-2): KAGVTQTPRYLIKTRGQQVTLSCSPISGHRSVSWYQQTPGQGLQFLFEYFSETQRNKGNFPGRFSGRQFSNSRSEMNVSTLELGDSALYLCASSPTVQANTGELFFGEGSRLTVL.

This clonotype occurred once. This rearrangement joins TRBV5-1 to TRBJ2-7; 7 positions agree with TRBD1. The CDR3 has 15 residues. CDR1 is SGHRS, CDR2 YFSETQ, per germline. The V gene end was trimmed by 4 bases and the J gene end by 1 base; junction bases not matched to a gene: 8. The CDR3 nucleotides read TGCGCCAGCAGCGGCACAGGGGTTCGGTCCTACGAGCAGTACTTC. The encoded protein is CASSGTGVRSYEQYF.